The 16 T cell receptor beta chains reported below all come from one sample, sequenced in a study of CD8 T cells in Susac syndrome. Reverse transcription of 0.5 to 1 ug RNA was performed with random hexamers. In TCRdb, the immunoSEQ multiplex PCR reads were re-called with MiXCR into one record per CDR3 protein. The sample shows 180,000 or so distinct CDR3 sequences, about 95% of them seen only once. The sequenced sample was CD4+ T cells from PBMCs. The receptors were sampled from a human donor in good health.

This chain connects TRBV27 to TRBJ2-1; D unresolved. Germline CDR1 is MNHEY and CDR2 is SMNVEV (reference sequence). The V gene lost 6 bases and the J gene lost 4 bases, with 4 bases spanning the gap. This CDR3 spans 11 amino acids. This CDR3 is CASRLYNEQFF. CDR3 coding DNA: TGTGCCAGCAGACTATACAATGAGCAGTTCTTC.

The rearrangement uses TRBV6-6 and TRBJ2-7, with D possibly TRBD1 on 6 matching bases. Germline CDR1 is MNHNY and CDR2 is SVGAGI (reference sequence). The CDR3 runs 15 residues. The germline V and J ends were trimmed by 5 bases and 2 bases, with 16 bases remaining between them. The CDR3 region is CASSPYSRGTYEQYF. The CDR3 region has the DNA TGTGCCAGCAGTCCATACTCAAGGGGGACCTACGAGCAGTACTTC.

The count of this clonotype is one. The CDR3 sequence is CAWSARRAGTEAFF. The DNA of the CDR3 is TGTGCCTGGAGTGCGCGCCGTGCGGGCACTGAAGCTTTCTTT. The chain recombines TRBV30 with TRBJ1-1; D is unresolved. V was shortened by 1 base and J by 4 bases, with 13 bases between the two germline ends. There are 14 residues in the CDR3. Germline CDR1 GTSNPN, CDR2 SVGIG (reference sequence).

This sequence joins TRBV20-1 and TRBJ1-1; D unclear. CDR1 is DFQATT and CDR2 is SNEGSKA in the germline V gene (reference sequence). This CDR3 is 14 amino acids long. Trimming stripped 3 bases from V and 6 bases from J, with 17 bases between. The CDR3 spells CSASGRVQLAEAFF. CDR3 in DNA: TGCAGTGCTAGTGGACGCGTCCAATTGGCTGAAGCTTTCTTT.

The chain combines TRBV6-2 or TRBV6-3 with TRBJ1-5; 11 bases agree with TRBD1. Germline-derived CDR1 and CDR2 are MNHEY and SVGEGT. Trimming removed 4 bases from V and 3 bases from J; junction bases left unmatched: 5. The CDR3 has 16 amino acids. The CDR3 protein is CASSFRDRGINQPQHF. For the CDR3, the DNA is TGTGCCAGCAGTTTCCGGGACAGGGGGATCAATCAGCCCCAGCATTTT.

The V gene is TRBV7-2, the J gene TRBJ2-3; D possibly corresponds to TRBD1 (5 bases). Germline V gives CDR1 SGHTA, CDR2 FQGNSA. The CDR3 spans 14 residues. Trimming took off 4 bases at V and 4 bases at J, with 12 bases between the two ends. The CDR3 here is CASSSGGAPDTQYF. In DNA, the CDR3 is TGTGCCAGCAGCTCGGGTGGGGCTCCAGATACGCAGTATTTT. Combining the CDR3 with reference TRBV7-2 and TRBJ2-3 gives the whole variable domain GAGVSQSPSNKVTEKGKDVELRCDPISGHTALYWYRQSLGQGLEFLIYFQGNSAPDKSGLPSDRFSAERTGGSVSTLTIQRTQQEDSAVYLCASSSGGAPDTQYFGPGTRLTVL.

CDR3 nucleotide sequence: TGTGCCTGGAGTGGCGGAGGGTCTGAAGCTTTCTTT. Translated, it gives CAWSGGGSEAFF. The J gene is TRBJ1-1, the V gene TRBV30; D unresolved. Germline CDR1 and CDR2: GTSNPN and SVGIG (reference sequence). The CDR3 runs to 12 residues. V lost 1 base to trimming and J lost 6 bases, with 9 bases between them.

The chain has TRBV30 and TRBJ1-1, with D tentatively TRBD1 (5 bases). Germline V gene data show CDR1 as GTSNPN and CDR2 as SVGIG (reference sequence). Trimming took 0 bases from V and 7 from J, leaving 12 bases between them. This CDR3 is 13 amino acids long. The CDR3 DNA is TGTGCCTGGAGTGTAGGGGCAGGCCTTGAAGCTTTCTTT. This gives the protein CAWSVGAGLEAFF. Full variable domain (remainder filled in from reference TRBV30 and TRBJ1-1): SQTIHQWPATLVQPVGSPLSLECTVEGTSNPNLYWYRQAAGRGLQLLFYSVGIGQISSEVPQNLSASRPQDRQFILSSKKLLLSDSGFYLCAWSVGAGLEAFFGQGTRLTVV.

The chain is built from TRBV24-1 and TRBJ2-1; 8 bases are shared with TRBD1. Germline V gene lookup returns CDR1 KGHDR and CDR2 SFDVKD. Trimming removed 7 bases from V and 7 bases from J; junction bases left unmatched: 8. The CDR3 covers 14 residues. The CDR3 sequence is CATSGQGVQNEQFF. The DNA of the CDR3 is TGTGCCACCAGCGGACAGGGTGTGCAGAATGAGCAGTTCTTC.

J is TRBJ2-5 and V is TRBV24-1, with a tentative D call TRBD2 (5 bases). CDR3 length: 15 amino acids. Germline CDR1 reads KGHDR; CDR2 reads SFDVKD. V was pared by 4 bases and J by 5 bases, with 16 bases between. CDR3 in DNA: TGTGCCACCAGTGACCGCCGGACCCGAGGGGAGACCCAGTACTTC. Translated: CATSDRRTRGETQYF.

V usage is TRBV5-4 and J usage is TRBJ1-1; D unresolved. CDR3 length equals 14 residues. The germline V gene encodes CDR1 SGHNT and CDR2 YYREEE (reference sequence). With 3 bases removed from V and 7 bases from J, the gap between germline ends came to 16 bases. The CDR3 sequence is CASSSEPRTIEAFF. The DNA of the CDR3 is TGTGCCAGCAGCTCGGAACCCCGGACGATTGAAGCTTTCTTT.

The chain has TRBV27 and TRBJ2-7, with D hard to call. The CDR3 runs to 13 residues. The germline CDR1 and CDR2 sequences are MNHEY and SMNVEV (reference sequence). V lost 7 bases to trimming and J lost 0 bases, with 10 bases between them. The DNA for the CDR3 is TGTGCCAGCACAACCAGGAACTCCTACGAGCAGTACTTC. Translation: CASTTRNSYEQYF.

The chain couples TRBV9 to TRBJ2-1; D could derive from TRBD1 or TRBD2 (5 bases each). CDR1 SGDLS and CDR2 YYNGEE come from the germline V gene. V gave up 4 bases and J gave up 3 bases, with 14 bases separating them. The CDR3 covers 15 residues. Written as DNA, the CDR3 is TGTGCCAGCAGCTCAGGGACCGATTTCTACAATGAGCAGTTCTTC. Translation: CASSSGTDFYNEQFF.

This sequence joins TRBV20-1 and TRBJ2-1; tentatively, D is TRBD1 or TRBD2 (6 bases each). The CDR3 consists of 15 residues. Germline CDR1 and CDR2: DFQATT and SNEGSKA (reference sequence). V lost 5 bases to trimming and J lost 4 bases, with 18 bases between them. The CDR3 DNA is TGCAGTGCTGACGAGACCCGGGGGCTGTACAATGAGCAGTTCTTC. It codes for CSADETRGLYNEQFF.

The J gene is TRBJ1-1, the V gene TRBV20-1; a weak D match, TRBD1 (6 bases). There are 12 residues in the CDR3. The V end lost 5 bases, the J end lost 5 bases, and 12 bases lay between the germline ends. The V gene's germline CDR1 is DFQATT and CDR2 SNEGSKA (reference sequence). As DNA, the CDR3 is TGCAGTGCTTTGAAGAGGGGGACTGAAGCTTTCTTT. Translated: CSALKRGTEAFF.

Only one count was recorded for this clonotype. This chain joins TRBV28 and TRBJ2-3; 9 nucleotides align to TRBD2. The CDR3 loop spans 16 amino acids. CDR1 is MDHEN, CDR2 SYDVKM, per germline. The ends lost 2 bases at V and 3 bases at J; junction bases unmatched: 6. The CDR3 loop reads CASSLSSSGITDTQYF. The CDR3 DNA reads TGTGCCAGCAGTTTAAGCTCTAGCGGGATTACAGATACGCAGTATTTT.